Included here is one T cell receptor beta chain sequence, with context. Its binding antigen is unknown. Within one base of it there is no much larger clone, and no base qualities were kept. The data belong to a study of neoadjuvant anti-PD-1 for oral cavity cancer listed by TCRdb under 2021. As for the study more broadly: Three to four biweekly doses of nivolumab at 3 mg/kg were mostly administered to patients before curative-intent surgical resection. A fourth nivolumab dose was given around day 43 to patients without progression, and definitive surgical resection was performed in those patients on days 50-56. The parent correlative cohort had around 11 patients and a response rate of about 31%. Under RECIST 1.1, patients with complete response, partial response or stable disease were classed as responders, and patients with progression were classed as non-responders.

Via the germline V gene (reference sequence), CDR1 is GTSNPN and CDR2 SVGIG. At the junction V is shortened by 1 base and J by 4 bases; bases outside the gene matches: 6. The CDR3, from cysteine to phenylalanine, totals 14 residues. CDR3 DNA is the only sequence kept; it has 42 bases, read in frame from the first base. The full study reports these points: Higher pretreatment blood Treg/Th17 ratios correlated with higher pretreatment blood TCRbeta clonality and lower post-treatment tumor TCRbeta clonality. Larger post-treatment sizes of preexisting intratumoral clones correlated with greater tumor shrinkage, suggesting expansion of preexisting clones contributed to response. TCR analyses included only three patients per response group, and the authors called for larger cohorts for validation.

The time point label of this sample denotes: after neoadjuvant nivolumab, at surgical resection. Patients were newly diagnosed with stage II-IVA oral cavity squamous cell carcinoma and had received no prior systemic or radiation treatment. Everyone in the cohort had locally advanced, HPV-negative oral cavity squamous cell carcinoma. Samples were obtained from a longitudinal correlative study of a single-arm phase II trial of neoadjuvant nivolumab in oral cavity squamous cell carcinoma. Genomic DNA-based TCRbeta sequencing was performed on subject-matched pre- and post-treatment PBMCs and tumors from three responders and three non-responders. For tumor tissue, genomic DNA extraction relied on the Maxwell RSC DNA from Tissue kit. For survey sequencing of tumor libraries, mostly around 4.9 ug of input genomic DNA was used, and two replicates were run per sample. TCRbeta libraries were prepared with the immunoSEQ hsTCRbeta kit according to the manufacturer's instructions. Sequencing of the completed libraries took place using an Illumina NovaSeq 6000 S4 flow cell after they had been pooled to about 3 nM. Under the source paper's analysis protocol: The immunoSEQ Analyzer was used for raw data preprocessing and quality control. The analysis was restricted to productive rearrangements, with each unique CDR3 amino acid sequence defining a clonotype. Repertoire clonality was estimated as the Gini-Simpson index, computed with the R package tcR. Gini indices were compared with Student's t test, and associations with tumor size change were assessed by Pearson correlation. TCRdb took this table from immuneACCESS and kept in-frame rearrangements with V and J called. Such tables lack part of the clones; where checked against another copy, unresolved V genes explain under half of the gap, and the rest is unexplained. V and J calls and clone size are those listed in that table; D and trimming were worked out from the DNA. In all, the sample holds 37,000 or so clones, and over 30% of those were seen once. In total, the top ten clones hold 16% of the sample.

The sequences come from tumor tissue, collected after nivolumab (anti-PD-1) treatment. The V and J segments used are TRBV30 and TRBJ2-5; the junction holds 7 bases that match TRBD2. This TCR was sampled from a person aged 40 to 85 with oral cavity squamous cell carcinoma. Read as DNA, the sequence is TGTGCCTGGAGTGGGGAGGGAAAGTTAGAGACCCAGTACTTC. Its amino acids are CAWSGEGKLETQYF.